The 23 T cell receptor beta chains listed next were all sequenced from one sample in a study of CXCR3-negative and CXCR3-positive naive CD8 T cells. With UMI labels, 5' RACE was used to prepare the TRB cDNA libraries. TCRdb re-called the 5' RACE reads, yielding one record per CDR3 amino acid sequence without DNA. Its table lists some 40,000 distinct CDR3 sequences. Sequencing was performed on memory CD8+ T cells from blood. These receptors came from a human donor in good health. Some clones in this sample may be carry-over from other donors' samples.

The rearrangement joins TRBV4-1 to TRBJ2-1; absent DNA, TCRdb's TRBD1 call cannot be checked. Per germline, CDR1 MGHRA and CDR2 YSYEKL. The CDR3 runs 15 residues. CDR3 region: CASSQVTGARNEQFF.

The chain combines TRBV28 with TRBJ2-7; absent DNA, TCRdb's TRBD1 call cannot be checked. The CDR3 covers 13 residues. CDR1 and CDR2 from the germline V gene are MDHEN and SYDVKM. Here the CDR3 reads CASSSGVPYEQYF.

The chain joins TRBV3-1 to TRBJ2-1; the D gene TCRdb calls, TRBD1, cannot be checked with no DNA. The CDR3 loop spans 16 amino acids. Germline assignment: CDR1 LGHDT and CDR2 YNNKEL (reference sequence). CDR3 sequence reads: CASSQDSWAGGHEQFF.

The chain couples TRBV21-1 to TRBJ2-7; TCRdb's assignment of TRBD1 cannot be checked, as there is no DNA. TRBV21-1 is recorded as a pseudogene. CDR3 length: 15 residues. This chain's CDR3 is CASSHSGGVTDEQYF.

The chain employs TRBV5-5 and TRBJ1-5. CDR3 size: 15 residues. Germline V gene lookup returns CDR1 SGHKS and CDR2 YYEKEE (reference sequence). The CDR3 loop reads CASRPQAGADQPQHF.

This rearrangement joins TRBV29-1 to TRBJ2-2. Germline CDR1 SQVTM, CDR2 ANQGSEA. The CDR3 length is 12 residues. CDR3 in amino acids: CSVIESTGELFF.

The CDR3 loop is CASSLGEPRDGSSYEQYF. V is TRBV7-9 and J is TRBJ2-7; TCRdb proposes TRBD1, but this gene call is untestable without DNA. Germline CDR1 SEHNR, CDR2 FQNEAQ (reference sequence). The length of the CDR3 is 18 residues.

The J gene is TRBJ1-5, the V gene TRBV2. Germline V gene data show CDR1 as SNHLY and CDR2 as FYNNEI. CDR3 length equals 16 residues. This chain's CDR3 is CASSEWRGASNQPQHF.

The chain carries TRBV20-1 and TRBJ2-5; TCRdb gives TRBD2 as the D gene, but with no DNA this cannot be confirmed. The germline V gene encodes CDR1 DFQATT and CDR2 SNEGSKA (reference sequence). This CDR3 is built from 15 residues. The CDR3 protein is CSSYSSGFVLGTQYF.

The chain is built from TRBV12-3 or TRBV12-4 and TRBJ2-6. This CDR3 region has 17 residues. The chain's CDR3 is CASSLGSSSSGANVLTF.

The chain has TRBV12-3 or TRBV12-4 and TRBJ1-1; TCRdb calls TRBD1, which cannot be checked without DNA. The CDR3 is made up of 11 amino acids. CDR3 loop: CASSPSREAFF.

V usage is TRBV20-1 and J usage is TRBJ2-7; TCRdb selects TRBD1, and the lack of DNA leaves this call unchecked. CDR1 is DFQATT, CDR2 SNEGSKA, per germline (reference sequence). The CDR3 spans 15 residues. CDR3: CSASAGDRGLGEQYF.

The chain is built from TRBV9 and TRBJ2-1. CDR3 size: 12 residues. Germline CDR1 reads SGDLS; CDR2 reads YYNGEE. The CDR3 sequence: CASSVAVDEQFF.

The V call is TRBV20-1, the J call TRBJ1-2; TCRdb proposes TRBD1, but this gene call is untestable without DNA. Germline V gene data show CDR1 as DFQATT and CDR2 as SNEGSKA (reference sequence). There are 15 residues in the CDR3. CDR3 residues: CSAETGTDRFYGYTF.

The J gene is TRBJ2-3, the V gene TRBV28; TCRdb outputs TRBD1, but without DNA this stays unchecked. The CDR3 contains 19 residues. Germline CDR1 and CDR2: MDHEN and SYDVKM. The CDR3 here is CASSFGGWRGHTGTDTQYF.

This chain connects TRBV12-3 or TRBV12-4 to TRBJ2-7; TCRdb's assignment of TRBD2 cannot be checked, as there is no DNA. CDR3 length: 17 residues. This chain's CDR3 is CASSLSFGRGEYYEQYF.

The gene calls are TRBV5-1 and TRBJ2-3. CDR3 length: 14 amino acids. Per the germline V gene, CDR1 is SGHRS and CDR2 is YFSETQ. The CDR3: CASSFSQLTDTQYF.

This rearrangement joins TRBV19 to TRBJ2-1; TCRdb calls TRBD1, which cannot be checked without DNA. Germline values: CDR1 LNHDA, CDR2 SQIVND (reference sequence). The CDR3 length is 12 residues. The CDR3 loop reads CASSIPGGEQFF.

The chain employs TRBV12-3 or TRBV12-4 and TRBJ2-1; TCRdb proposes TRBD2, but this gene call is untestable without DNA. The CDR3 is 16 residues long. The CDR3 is CASRPGLAGPYNEQFF.

The CDR3 region is CASSPKTGPYEQYF. V gene TRBV7-9 combines with J gene TRBJ2-7; there is no DNA to check the TCRdb D call of TRBD1. The germline gives CDR1 SEHNR, CDR2 FQNEAQ (reference sequence). The CDR3 is 14 residues long.

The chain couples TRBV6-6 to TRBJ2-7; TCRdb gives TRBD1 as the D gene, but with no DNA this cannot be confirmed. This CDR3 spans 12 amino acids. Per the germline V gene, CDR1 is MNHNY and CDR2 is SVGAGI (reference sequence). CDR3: CASSGGKDEQYF.

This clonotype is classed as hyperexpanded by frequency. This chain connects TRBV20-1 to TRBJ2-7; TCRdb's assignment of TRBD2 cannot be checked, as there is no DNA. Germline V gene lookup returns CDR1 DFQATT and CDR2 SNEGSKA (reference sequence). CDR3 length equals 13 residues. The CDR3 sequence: CSGTSGGGYEQYF.

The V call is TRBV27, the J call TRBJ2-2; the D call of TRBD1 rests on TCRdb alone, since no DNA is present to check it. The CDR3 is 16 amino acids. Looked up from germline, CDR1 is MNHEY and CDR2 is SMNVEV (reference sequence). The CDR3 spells CASHEGQIIRDGELFF.